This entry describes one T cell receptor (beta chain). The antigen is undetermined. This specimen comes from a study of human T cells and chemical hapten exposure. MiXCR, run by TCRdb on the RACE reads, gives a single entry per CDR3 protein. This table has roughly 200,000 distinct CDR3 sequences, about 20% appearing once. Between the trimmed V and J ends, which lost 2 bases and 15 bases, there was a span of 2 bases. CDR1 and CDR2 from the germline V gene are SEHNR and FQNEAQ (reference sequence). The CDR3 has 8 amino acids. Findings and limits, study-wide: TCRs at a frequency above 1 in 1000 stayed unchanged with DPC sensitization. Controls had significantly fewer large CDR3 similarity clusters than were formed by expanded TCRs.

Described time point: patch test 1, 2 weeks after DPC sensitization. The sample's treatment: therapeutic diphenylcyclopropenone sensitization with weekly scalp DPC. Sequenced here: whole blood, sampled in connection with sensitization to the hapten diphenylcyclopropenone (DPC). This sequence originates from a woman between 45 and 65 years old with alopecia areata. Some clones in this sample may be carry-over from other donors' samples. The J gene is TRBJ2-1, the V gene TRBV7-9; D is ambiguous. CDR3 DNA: TGTGCCAGCAGCTTACCGTTCTTC. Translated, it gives CASSLPFF.